This T cell receptor beta chain appears in the sequencing data of a study of identical twins. TCRdb reprocessed the 5' RACE reads with MiXCR, giving one entry per CDR3 protein. The table shows 300,000 to 400,000 distinct CDR3 sequences, with about 12% occurring only once. Germline V gives CDR1 SQVTM, CDR2 ANQGSEA. The CDR3 has 14 amino acids. The V end was cut by 4 bases, the J end by 3 bases, with 16 bases between. The data were also submitted as part of a second study, on yellow fever vaccine responses in identical twins.

The V call is TRBV29-1, the J call TRBJ2-7; D perhaps matches TRBD2 (6 bases). This clonotype originated in a woman between 18 and 30 years old in good health. Sequencing input: CD8+ T cells sorted from blood. The CDR3 loop is CSVGPSSGSYEQYF. CDR3 DNA: TGCAGCGTTGGGCCCTCTTCCGGGAGCTACGAGCAGTACTTC.